These T cell receptor beta chains were read from a single sample in a study of cytomegalovirus exposure and HLA in healthy donors. The repertoire was sequenced with immunoSEQ multiplex PCR; TCRdb's copy has only in-frame clones and lacks some. Here the sample spans 90,000 to 130,000 clones, less than 85% being singletons. The sample consisted of PBMCs. The source of these receptors is a man aged 30-40 years in good health and CMV-seropositive. CDR3s include the opening cysteine and the closing phenylalanine or tryptophan. The D gene is left open where the match is weak. Clone size is shown for a subset of rows, as once, few, many or a class of expanded clone.

j_gene: TRBJ2-7; v_gene: TRBV10-3; d_gene: TRBD2; abundance: few; CDR3aa: CAISLADSYEQYF; CDR3nt: TGTGCCATCAGTCTAGCGGATTCCTACGAGCAGTACTTC
j_gene: TRBJ2-3; v_gene: TRBV20-1; d_gene: NA; abundance: NA; CDR3aa: CSAGPTDTQYF; CDR3nt: TGCAGTGCTGGCCCCACAGATACGCAGTATTTT
j_gene: TRBJ1-1; v_gene: TRBV28; d_gene: NA; abundance: NA; CDR3aa: CASSRGMWTEAFF; CDR3nt: TGTGCCAGCAGTAGGGGTATGTGGACTGAAGCTTTCTTT
j_gene: TRBJ1-6; v_gene: TRBV5-1; d_gene: NA; abundance: once; CDR3aa: CASKPMGAAYNSPLHF; CDR3nt: TGCGCCAGCAAACCGATGGGGGCGGCCTATAATTCACCCCTCCACTTT
j_gene: TRBJ2-3; v_gene: TRBV6-6; d_gene: NA; abundance: NA; CDR3aa: CASSADRRTDTQYF; CDR3nt: TGTGCCAGCAGTGCAGACAGACGCACAGATACGCAGTATTTT
j_gene: TRBJ2-5; v_gene: TRBV4-2; d_gene: TRBD2; abundance: NA; CDR3aa: CASSQRLAGAKKETQYF; CDR3nt: TGTGCCAGCAGCCAACGACTAGCGGGGGCCAAGAAAGAGACCCAGTACTTC
j_gene: TRBJ2-7; v_gene: TRBV7-8; d_gene: TRBD1; abundance: NA; CDR3aa: CASSLGGQGVEEQYF; CDR3nt: TGTGCCAGCAGCTTAGGGGGACAGGGCGTTGAGGAGCAGTACTTC
j_gene: TRBJ2-1; v_gene: TRBV12-5; d_gene: TRBD2; abundance: NA; CDR3aa: CAAGGGTAVDEQFF; CDR3nt: TGTGCTGCGGGGGGCGGCACAGCGGTGGATGAGCAGTTCTTC
j_gene: TRBJ2-2; v_gene: TRBV28; d_gene: TRBD2; abundance: few; CDR3aa: CASSIFRGGWTGELFF; CDR3nt: TGTGCCAGCAGCATATTCCGGGGGGGCTGGACCGGGGAGCTGTTTTTT
j_gene: TRBJ2-5; v_gene: TRBV7-2; d_gene: NA; abundance: NA; CDR3aa: CASSLDAGAGQETQYF; CDR3nt: TGTGCCAGCAGCTTAGATGCGGGGGCTGGGCAAGAGACCCAGTACTTC
j_gene: TRBJ1-2; v_gene: TRBV28; d_gene: NA; abundance: NA; CDR3aa: CASSLGGTYLLETF; CDR3nt: TGTGCCAGCAGTTTAGGGGGGACCTACCTATTGGAGACCTTC
j_gene: TRBJ2-7; v_gene: TRBV6-1; d_gene: NA; abundance: few; CDR3aa: CASTAWGVAYEQYF; CDR3nt: TGTGCCAGCACTGCTTGGGGGGTAGCCTACGAGCAGTACTTC
j_gene: TRBJ2-2; v_gene: TRBV7-2; d_gene: NA; abundance: NA; CDR3aa: CASSPNPQGNTGELFF; CDR3nt: TGTGCCAGCAGCCCCAACCCACAGGGAAACACCGGGGAGCTGTTTTTT
j_gene: TRBJ2-3; v_gene: TRBV7-7; d_gene: TRBD2; abundance: NA; CDR3aa: CASSLSPGGATDTQYF; CDR3nt: TGTGCTAGCAGCTTAAGCCCCGGGGGGGCCACAGATACGCAGTATTTT
j_gene: TRBJ2-7; v_gene: TRBV29-1; d_gene: TRBD1; abundance: few; CDR3aa: CSVTGTGNSYEQYF; CDR3nt: TGCAGCGTTACCGGGACAGGGAACTCCTACGAGCAGTACTTC
j_gene: TRBJ1-4; v_gene: TRBV6-5; d_gene: TRBD1; abundance: NA; CDR3aa: CASKKGARANEKLFF; CDR3nt: TGTGCCAGCAAGAAGGGGGCGAGGGCTAATGAAAAACTGTTTTTT
j_gene: TRBJ2-7; v_gene: TRBV4-2; d_gene: NA; abundance: NA; CDR3aa: CASSQVGASYEQYF; CDR3nt: TGTGCCAGCAGCCAAGTTGGGGCATCCTACGAGCAGTACTTC
j_gene: TRBJ2-1; v_gene: TRBV9; d_gene: TRBD2; abundance: NA; CDR3aa: CASSERLAGGYNEQFF; CDR3nt: TGTGCCAGCAGCGAGCGTCTAGCGGGGGGGTACAATGAGCAGTTCTTC
j_gene: TRBJ2-3; v_gene: TRBV5-8; d_gene: NA; abundance: NA; CDR3aa: CASQITDTQYF; CDR3nt: TGTGCCAGCCAGATCACAGATACGCAGTATTTT
j_gene: TRBJ1-1; v_gene: TRBV25-1; d_gene: NA; abundance: NA; CDR3aa: CASSEYGGHTEAFF; CDR3nt: TGTGCCAGCAGTGAATATGGAGGTCACACTGAAGCTTTCTTT
j_gene: TRBJ2-3; v_gene: TRBV28; d_gene: TRBD2; abundance: NA; CDR3aa: CASSLLGRGNGGDTQYF; CDR3nt: TGTGCCAGCAGTTTATTAGGGCGGGGGAATGGGGGAGATACGCAGTATTTT
j_gene: TRBJ2-7; v_gene: TRBV10-1; d_gene: TRBD2; abundance: NA; CDR3aa: CASSEGVAGTYEQYF; CDR3nt: TGCGCCAGCAGTGAAGGGGTAGCGGGGACCTACGAGCAGTACTTC
j_gene: TRBJ2-5; v_gene: TRBV27; d_gene: NA; abundance: NA; CDR3aa: CASSEATTQYF; CDR3nt: TGTGCCAGCAGTGAAGCGACGACCCAGTACTTC
j_gene: TRBJ2-1; v_gene: TRBV27; d_gene: TRBD1; abundance: few; CDR3aa: CASSPPGQPNEQFF; CDR3nt: TGTGCCAGCAGTCCCCCGGGACAGCCAAATGAGCAGTTCTTC
j_gene: TRBJ1-1; v_gene: TRBV7-9; d_gene: NA; abundance: NA; CDR3aa: CASSAGWGGGAFF; CDR3nt: TGTGCCAGCAGCGCGGGGTGGGGAGGGGGGGCTTTCTTT
j_gene: TRBJ1-6; v_gene: TRBV5-4; d_gene: NA; abundance: NA; CDR3aa: CASNWGGSNSPLHF; CDR3nt: TGTGCCAGCAATTGGGGGGGGTCGAATTCACCCCTCCACTTT
j_gene: TRBJ2-7; v_gene: TRBV27; d_gene: TRBD1; abundance: NA; CDR3aa: CASSLVQGAEEQYF; CDR3nt: TGTGCCAGCAGTTTAGTACAGGGGGCTGAGGAGCAGTACTTC
j_gene: TRBJ2-7; v_gene: TRBV9; d_gene: TRBD2; abundance: NA; CDR3aa: CASSPRTSGSYEQYF; CDR3nt: TGTGCCAGCAGCCCCCGGACTAGCGGGTCCTACGAGCAGTACTTC
j_gene: TRBJ2-2; v_gene: TRBV7-9; d_gene: TRBD1; abundance: once; CDR3aa: CASSLDRGTGELFF; CDR3nt: TGTGCCAGCAGCTTGGACAGGGGAACCGGGGAGCTGTTTTTT
j_gene: TRBJ2-7; v_gene: TRBV27; d_gene: NA; abundance: NA; CDR3aa: CARTPGRLRGQYF; CDR3nt: TGTGCCAGAACTCCTGGACGATTAAGGGGGCAGTACTTC
j_gene: TRBJ2-2; v_gene: TRBV4-3; d_gene: NA; abundance: NA; CDR3aa: CASSQHRDIAGELFF; CDR3nt: TGCGCCAGCAGCCAGCACCGGGACATCGCCGGGGAGCTGTTTTTT
j_gene: TRBJ2-7; v_gene: TRBV7-9; d_gene: TRBD1; abundance: NA; CDR3aa: CASSLAWTGGSYEQYF; CDR3nt: TGTGCCAGCAGCTTAGCCTGGACAGGGGGCTCCTACGAGCAGTACTTC
j_gene: TRBJ2-5; v_gene: TRBV28; d_gene: TRBD1; abundance: NA; CDR3aa: CASSFPTGTGRGVLEETQYF; CDR3nt: TGTGCCAGCAGTTTTCCCACCGGGACAGGTCGCGGGGTCCTGGAAGAGACCCAGTACTTC
j_gene: TRBJ2-5; v_gene: TRBV28; d_gene: NA; abundance: NA; CDR3aa: CASSFTRGAGETQYF; CDR3nt: TGTGCCAGCAGTTTTACACGGGGGGCCGGAGAGACCCAGTACTTC
j_gene: TRBJ2-3; v_gene: TRBV7-2; d_gene: NA; abundance: NA; CDR3aa: CASSSGGTNTQYF; CDR3nt: TGTGCCAGCAGCTCAGGAGGGACCAATACGCAGTATTTT
j_gene: TRBJ2-5; v_gene: TRBV4-3; d_gene: NA; abundance: once; CDR3aa: CASSQTRDWLLRHF; CDR3nt: TGCGCCAGCAGCCAAACCCGGGACTGGCTCCTGCGGCACTTC
j_gene: TRBJ2-5; v_gene: TRBV10-2; d_gene: NA; abundance: NA; CDR3aa: CASSEQQETQYF; CDR3nt: TGCGCCAGCAGTGAACAGCAAGAGACCCAGTACTTC
j_gene: TRBJ1-2; v_gene: TRBV27; d_gene: TRBD1; abundance: once; CDR3aa: CASSLYAGGSGYTF; CDR3nt: TGTGCCAGCAGTTTATATGCAGGGGGCTCTGGCTACACCTTC
j_gene: TRBJ2-4; v_gene: TRBV15; d_gene: NA; abundance: NA; CDR3aa: CATGPGLEKNIQYF; CDR3nt: TGTGCCACCGGGCCGGGACTCGAAAAAAACATTCAGTACTTC
j_gene: TRBJ1-2; v_gene: TRBV12-5; d_gene: NA; abundance: few; CDR3aa: CASGTQTDYGYTF; CDR3nt: TGTGCTAGTGGTACTCAGACTGATTATGGCTACACCTTC
j_gene: TRBJ1-6; v_gene: TRBV2; d_gene: NA; abundance: once; CDR3aa: CASSEHREGPPLHF; CDR3nt: TGTGCCAGCAGTGAGCACAGGGAGGGCCCACCCCTCCACTTT
j_gene: TRBJ2-1; v_gene: TRBV7-9; d_gene: TRBD2; abundance: few; CDR3aa: CASTKTSGNYNEQFF; CDR3nt: TGTGCCAGCACCAAGACTAGCGGGAACTACAATGAGCAGTTCTTC